The T cell receptor (beta chain) under discussion was sequenced for a study of PD-L1 blockade in urothelial cancer. The CDR3 runs 12 residues. Trimming removed 7 bases at V and 8 bases at J, with 14 bases between. Germline loops: CDR1 SNHLY, CDR2 FYNNEI. Some clones are missing from TCRdb's copy, which holds only in-frame ones; the method was immunoSEQ multiplex PCR. The sample has about 29,000 clones, roughly 80% seen once. Stated time point: peripheral blood 6 weeks after treatment start. The receptor comes from a man aged 65-85 years with urothelial cancer. The J gene is TRBJ1-2, the V gene TRBV2, with D tentatively TRBD1 (6 bases). This material consisted of PBMCs, taken around atezolizumab (anti-PD-L1) treatment. The DNA of the CDR3 is TGTGCCAGCACTATGGGGGGGACAGGCTACACCTTC. It codes for CASTMGGTGYTF.